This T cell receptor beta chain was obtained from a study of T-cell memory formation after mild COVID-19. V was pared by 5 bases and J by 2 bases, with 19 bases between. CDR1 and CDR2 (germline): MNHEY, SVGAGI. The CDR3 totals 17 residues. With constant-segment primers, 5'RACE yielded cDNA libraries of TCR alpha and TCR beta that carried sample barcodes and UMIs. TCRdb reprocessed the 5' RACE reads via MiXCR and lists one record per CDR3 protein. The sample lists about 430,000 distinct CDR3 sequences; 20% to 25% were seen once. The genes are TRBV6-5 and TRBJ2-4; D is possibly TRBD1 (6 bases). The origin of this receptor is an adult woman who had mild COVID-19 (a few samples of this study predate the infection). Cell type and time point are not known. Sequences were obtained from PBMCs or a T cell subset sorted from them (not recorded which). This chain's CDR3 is CASSTTGTRLSKNIQYF. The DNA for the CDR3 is TGTGCCAGCAGTACTACAGGGACGAGGCTCTCCAAAAACATTCAGTACTTC.